Below are 30 T cell receptor delta chains sequenced from a single sample in a study of gamma-delta T cells after stem cell transplantation. TCRdb re-processed the RT-PCR reads via CATT. The data contain approximately 2,800 delta-chain clones, roughly 9% of them seen just once; the ten biggest clones take up approximately 9%. The source material was gamma-delta T cells. The receptors stem from a human donor. It is not recorded whose cells these are; they may come from a transplant donor.

As DNA, the CDR3 is TGTGCTCTTGGGGGCCACCTGAGCGGACTCATCTTT. Protein sequence: CALGGHLSGLIF. This chain links TRDV1 with TRDJ1; D gene ambiguous. The CDR3 consists of 12 residues. Per the germline V gene, CDR1 is TSWWSYY and CDR2 is QGS. The V and J ends lost 4 bases and 10 bases respectively, with 13 bases between them.

The chain combines TRDV2 with TRDJ1; 12 bases are a match to TRDD3. The V segment lost 3 bases and the J segment 6 bases; nucleotides outside the gene matches: 28. This CDR3 has 22 amino acids. The germline V gene has CDR1 GEAIGNYY and CDR2 EKD. The CDR3 DNA reads as TGTGCCTGTGACCCCTTGGCCTTCCCCCGAGCGCTGGGGGATACGCGACCCAATAAACTCATCTTT. Translation: CACDPLAFPRALGDTRPNKLIF.

This clone was picked up a small number of times. This may be a read error, as it is one base from a much larger clone. The J gene is TRDJ3, the V gene TRDV2; 8 nucleotides align to TRDD3. The CDR3 has 21 residues. The germline V gene has CDR1 GEAIGNYY and CDR2 EKD. This CDR3 reads CACDTVELGILSSRDTRQMFF. The CDR3 DNA reads as TGTGCCTGTGACACCGTCGAACTGGGGATACTCTCCTCCCGGGACACCCGACAGATGTTTTTC.

By sample fraction, this clone is medium-sized. This chain joins TRDV1 and TRDJ1; the match to TRDD3 covers 11 bases. The CDR3 consists of 20 residues. CDR1 TSWWSYY and CDR2 QGS come from the germline V gene. The ends lost 4 bases at V and 0 bases at J; junction bases unmatched: 16. CDR3 region: CALGVPLPVLGDRYTDKLIF. CDR3 in DNA: TGTGCTCTTGGGGTCCCTCTTCCGGTACTGGGGGATAGGTACACCGATAAACTCATCTTT.

This clone counts as large. This sample includes further DNA sequences coding for the same CDR3. The rearrangement uses TRDV2 and TRDJ1; D unclear. V lost 3 bases, J lost 0 bases, and 16 bases lay in between. The CDR3 covers 16 residues. The germline V gene has CDR1 GEAIGNYY and CDR2 EKD. CDR3 loop: CACDLLWVLYTDKLIF. The CDR3 coding sequence is TGTGCCTGTGACTTACTGTGGGTTTTGTACACCGATAAACTCATCTTT.

For this clone: A read error may be the cause here, since a much bigger clone is one base away. Other nucleotide sequences in the sample specify the same CDR3. This sequence joins TRDV1 and TRDJ2; possible D gene TRDD2, 5 bases. Looked up from germline, CDR1 is TSWWSYY and CDR2 is QGS. This CDR3 region has 24 residues. The CDR3 DNA follows: TGTGCTCTTGGGGATACCTACAGTATCCGGTTCGGACCCTACGAGAAAGCTTTGACAGCACAGCTCTTCTTT. Amino acids: CALGDTYSIRFGPYEKALTAQLFF.

This clone occurred a few times. A read error is likely here: a far larger clone is one base away. The same CDR3 also results from other DNA sequences found in this sample. V gene TRDV2 combines with J gene TRDJ2, with TRDD3 matching 8 bases. CDR1 and CDR2 (germline): GEAIGNYY, EKD. CDR3 length: 15 amino acids. CDR3 DNA: TGTGCCTGTGACTTTATGGGGGATTTGACAGCACAGCTCTTCTTT. Protein product: CACDFMGDLTAQLFF.

Worth noting for this clone: With only one base between it and a far larger clone, this is likely a read error. The rearrangement joins TRDV2 to TRDJ1, with 7 bases fitting TRDD3. The germline V gene has CDR1 GEAIGNYY and CDR2 EKD. The trim removed 3 bases at V and 3 bases at J, leaving 3 bases unmatched. The CDR3 loop spans 13 amino acids. CDR3 residues: CACDAWGSDKLIF. Written as DNA, the CDR3 is TGTGCCTGTGACGCCTGGGGGTCCGATAAACTCATCTTT.

The sample holds a few counts of this clone. The likely explanation is a read error, given a far larger clone one base away. The chain is built from TRDV2 and TRDJ2; 10 bases match TRDD3. The CDR3 runs 15 residues. Germline CDR1 GEAIGNYY, CDR2 EKD. CDR3: CACDVLGDLTEQLFF. The DNA of the CDR3 is TGTGCCTGTGACGTACTGGGGGATTTGACAGAACAACTCTTCTTT.

This clone is medium-sized. As DNA, the CDR3 is TGTGCTCTTGGGGAATGGTCGGAGACCGATAAACTCATCTTT. Protein product: CALGEWSETDKLIF. The rearrangement uses TRDV1 and TRDJ1, with no clear D. V lost 2 bases and J 2 bases, leaving 9 bases between the germline ends. Germline CDR1 and CDR2: TSWWSYY and QGS. The CDR3 is 14 residues long.

This clone is deemed large. Within the sample, other DNA sequences also encode this same CDR3. This chain connects TRDV2 to TRDJ3; 9 bases agree with TRDD3. CDR1 GEAIGNYY and CDR2 EKD come from the germline V gene. V shed 0 bases and J 0 bases; nucleotides not matched to a gene: 8. The CDR3 runs to 20 residues. The CDR3: CACDTATGGRSSWDTRQMFF. The CDR3 nucleotides read TGTGCCTGTGACACCGCTACTGGGGGACGGAGCTCCTGGGACACCCGACAGATGTTTTTC.

This clone was counted between two and nine times. A far larger clone is just one base off, so this is likely a read error. The same CDR3 is also encoded by other DNA sequences in this sample. This CDR3 reads CACDWGSSWDTRQMFF. CDR3 sequence (DNA): TGTGCCTGTGACTGGGGGAGCTCCTGGGACACCCGACAGATGTTTTTT. The J gene is TRDJ3, the V gene TRDV2; the match to TRDD3 covers 7 bases. Germline CDR1 reads GEAIGNYY; CDR2 reads EKD. This CDR3 contains 16 residues.

Notes on this clone: A clone one base away is much larger, so this may be a read error. Distinct nucleotide sequences in the sample also encode this CDR3. The V and J genes are TRDV1 and TRDJ2; 12 bases match TRDD3. Germline assignment: CDR1 TSWWSYY and CDR2 QGS. The CDR3 extends over 20 amino acids. The CDR3 region has the DNA TGTGCTCTTGGGCCGCCGATGCCCTGGGGGATACGCGAGCCCACAGCACAACTCTTCTTC. It codes for CALGPPMPWGIREPTAQLFF.

By sample fraction, this clone is medium-sized. A much more abundant neighbour one base away suggests this may be a read error. This specimen includes other DNA sequences encoding the same CDR3. The chain employs TRDV2 and TRDJ1, with D unresolved. The length of the CDR3 is 18 residues. Germline CDR1 reads GEAIGNYY; CDR2 reads EKD. The V end lost 1 base, the J end lost 0 bases, and 20 bases lay between the germline ends. The CDR3 DNA sequence: TGTGCCTGTGACACACCCCCTCGACCGACCCCCTACACCGATAAACTCATCTTT. Translating it yields CACDTPPRPTPYTDKLIF.

Concerning this clone: It may be a read error: a sequence one base away is much more abundant. The chain recombines TRDV1 with TRDJ1, with TRDD3 identical over 9 bases. V lost 0 bases and J lost 3; bases outside the gene matches: 20. CDR3 length: 21 residues. The germline V gene encodes CDR1 TSWWSYY and CDR2 QGS. DNA for the CDR3: TGTGCTCTTGGGGAACTTCTTTCCCCATACTGGGGGAGCTTCCGGGCCGATAAACTCATCTTT. As protein: CALGELLSPYWGSFRADKLIF.

This clone has only a few counts. The chain carries TRDV1 and TRDJ1; D not certain. The germline V gene has CDR1 TSWWSYY and CDR2 QGS. The CDR3 spans 16 residues. V was trimmed by 5 bases and J by 0 bases, leaving 16 bases between them. The CDR3 protein is CALGSPLTVYTDKLIF. The CDR3 nucleotides are TGTGCTCTTGGGTCCCCTCTAACCGTCTACACCGATAAACTCATCTTT.

This clone ranks as large. The sample holds other DNA sequences that translate to the same CDR3. V gene TRDV2 combines with J gene TRDJ3, with 11 bases aligning to TRDD3. J lost 0 bases, V lost 0 bases, and 6 bases had no gene match. From germline, CDR1 is GEAIGNYY and CDR2 EKD. The CDR3 extends over 20 amino acids. CDR3 sequence (DNA): TGTGCCTGTGACACCGTACTGGGGGATAGAACCTCCTGGGACACCCGACAGATGTTTTTC. This translates into CACDTVLGDRTSWDTRQMFF.

This clone qualifies as medium-sized (0.01 to 0.1%). Other DNA sequences in the sample encode the same CDR3. The chain recombines TRDV1 with TRDJ1; D is tentatively TRDD2 or TRDD3 (8 bases each). The CDR3 totals 20 residues. The V and J ends lost 1 base and 1 base respectively, with 25 bases between them. Germline V lookup: CDR1 TSWWSYY, CDR2 QGS. CDR3 protein: CALGEHRLPSYWGSTDKLIF. The CDR3 DNA follows: TGTGCTCTTGGGGAACACCGCCTTCCTAGCTACTGGGGGTCCACCGATAAACTCATCTTT.

By proportion, this clone is large. The J gene is TRDJ3, the V gene TRDV2; 13 nucleotides agree with TRDD3. Germline V CDR1 and CDR2: GEAIGNYY, EKD. J lost 0 bases, V lost 2 bases, and 6 bases had no gene match. The CDR3 contains 20 residues. DNA for the CDR3: TGTGCCTGTGACAAAGTACTGGGGGATACGCGCTCCTGGGACACCCGACAGATGTTTTTC. Translation gives CACDKVLGDTRSWDTRQMFF.

This clone was observed a handful of times. TCRdb's listed protein matches a much larger clone and diverges from this DNA's translation at residue 6, likely through a read error; the protein shown comes from the DNA. The genes are TRDV2 and TRDJ2, with D maybe TRDD3 (6 bases). CDR1 and CDR2 (germline): GEAIGNYY, EKD. The CDR3 loop spans 14 amino acids. V lost 2 bases and J 4 bases, leaving 10 bases between the germline ends. The CDR3 sequence: CACDIQGETAQLFF. Here the CDR3 DNA reads TGTGCCTGTGACATACAGGGGGAGACAGCACAACTCTTCTTT.

This clone was seen a handful of times. Translating this DNA gives a protein that differs at residue 10 from the TCRdb one, which belongs to a much larger clone; a read error is likely, and the protein shown is this translation. V and J are TRDV2 and TRDJ2; 10 bases match TRDD3. CDR3 length: 17 residues. The trim removed 0 bases at V and 4 bases at J, leaving 7 bases unmatched. Germline V gene sequence: CDR1 GEAIGNYY, CDR2 EKD. Written as DNA, the CDR3 is TGTGCCTGTGACACCGTCTGGGGGATATGGGCGACAGCACAACTCTTCTTT. This codes for CACDTVWGIWATAQLFF.

With respect to this clone: A read error is the likely source, as a far larger clone sits one nucleotide away. The CDR3 protein is CACATVPLTGGSSSWDTRQMFF. CDR3 nucleotides: TGTGCCTGTGCCACCGTCCCTCTTACTGGGGGATCTTCCTCCTGGGACACCCGACAGATGTTTTTC. The rearrangement uses TRDV2 and TRDJ3; 10 positions agree with TRDD3. The germline V gene has CDR1 GEAIGNYY and CDR2 EKD. CDR3 length: 22 amino acids.

This clone turned up a few times. A far larger clone is just one base off, so this is likely a read error. This chain links TRDV2 with TRDJ3, with D possibly TRDD3 on 6 matching bases. Trimming cost V 1 base and J 0 bases, with 15 bases left between them. The CDR3 spans 19 residues. Germline lookup yields CDR1 GEAIGNYY and CDR2 EKD. The CDR3 region has the DNA TGTGCCTGTGACACTTTACCGGGGGAGAGCTCCTGGGACACCCGACAGATGTTTTTC. It translates to CACDTLPGESSWDTRQMFF.

Concerning this clone itself: Within the sample, other DNA sequences also encode this same CDR3. The J gene is TRDJ1, the V gene TRDV1, with D tentatively TRDD2 (5 bases). The CDR3 consists of 22 residues. The V and J ends lost 2 bases and 0 bases respectively, with 31 bases between them. Germline V lookup: CDR1 TSWWSYY, CDR2 QGS. CDR3 amino acids: CALGEMDGLRRTKVRYTDKLIF. The CDR3 DNA reads as TGTGCTCTTGGGGAAATGGACGGCCTTCGTCGGACCAAAGTGAGGTACACCGATAAACTCATCTTT.

The V gene is TRDV1, the J gene TRDJ2, with D possibly being TRDD3 (6 bases). The V end was cut by 10 bases, the J end by 2 bases, with 14 bases between. Germline lookup yields CDR1 TSWWSYY and CDR2 QGS. The CDR3 spans 14 residues. The CDR3 DNA follows: TGTGCTCGTGGCGTGGGGGCCTTGACAGCACAACTCTTCTTT. Its translation is CARGVGALTAQLFF.

By sample share, this clone is medium-sized. The V and J genes are TRDV1 and TRDJ1, with TRDD2 identical over 9 bases. V lost 5 bases, J lost 0 bases, and 28 bases stayed unmatched. Germline lookup yields CDR1 TSWWSYY and CDR2 QGS. This CDR3 is 23 amino acids long. The CDR3: CALGPGPPFLRGTGDPYTDKLIF. In DNA, the CDR3 is TGTGCTCTTGGGCCCGGCCCACCCTTCCTACGTGGTACTGGGGACCCGTACACCGATAAACTCATCTTT.

Details on this clone: A single base is all that separates this from a far larger clone, so a read error is likely. The sample holds other DNA sequences that translate to the same CDR3. The rearrangement links TRDV2 to TRDJ1, with 7 bases aligning to TRDD3. This CDR3 contains 16 residues. V lost 0 bases and J lost 1; bases outside the gene matches: 7. Germline V gene data show CDR1 as GEAIGNYY and CDR2 as EKD. The CDR3 loop is CACDTVWGAPTDKLIF. The CDR3 nucleotides are TGTGCCTGTGACACCGTCTGGGGGGCACCCACCGATAAACTCATCTTT.

Remarks on this clone: A far larger clone is only one base removed, so a read error is likely. Distinct nucleotide sequences in the sample also encode this CDR3. The chain couples TRDV2 to TRDJ3; D might be TRDD3 (5 bases). CDR3 length: 21 residues. V gave up 0 bases and J gave up 4 bases, with 24 bases separating them. In germline, CDR1 is GEAIGNYY, CDR2 EKD. CDR3 nucleotides: TGTGCCTGTGACACCGACTTTCTACTGGTCTTCGGGGAATGGGACACCCGACAGATGTTTTTC. This codes for CACDTDFLLVFGEWDTRQMFF.

This clone was recorded a few times. This sequence is one base from a far larger clone and is likely a read error. This chain joins TRDV2 and TRDJ1, with D possibly matching TRDD3 (6 bases). From germline, CDR1 is GEAIGNYY and CDR2 EKD. This CDR3 is built from 15 residues. The CDR3 spells CARDSVGANFDKLIF. The CDR3 DNA reads as TGTGCCCGTGACAGCGTGGGGGCTAACTTCGATAAACTCATCTTT.

Worth noting for this clone: A single base is all that separates this from a far larger clone, so a read error is likely. The V and J genes are TRDV2 and TRDJ1, with 9 bases identical to TRDD3. Looked up from germline, CDR1 is GEAIGNYY and CDR2 is EKD. The CDR3 is 16 amino acids. The CDR3: CACDTGGLGDTYKLIF. CDR3 in DNA: TGTGCCTGTGACACCGGGGGACTGGGGGACACCTATAAACTCATCTTT.